The present T cell receptor (beta chain) was sequenced within a study of regulatory T cells in long-lasting Graves disease. Overall study results and limits: The sample size was small, and this may have reduced accuracy. Reduced TCR diversity was observed in persistent Graves' patients versus newly diagnosed patients.

This clonotype was observed a few times. Its target is not known. Specified time point: persistent/refractory GD, antithyroid drugs over 5 years with positive TRAb. PBMC-extracted RNA yielded the TCR library. The authors drew patients from an endocrinology department in Xi'an, China. This CDR3 spans 12 amino acids. Trimming cost V 5 bases and J 5 bases, with 9 bases left between them. Germline-derived CDR1 and CDR2 are MDHEN and SYDVKM. Building of the TCR beta libraries involved iRepertoire HTBI primers and Arm-PCR of CDR3 regions. In the study's own analysis: Spanning all samples, the identified segments comprised over 50 TRBV and approximately 13 TRBJ. TCRdb called the multiplex PCR reads again in MiXCR, with one record for every CDR3 protein. TCRdb, rather than the study authors, made the V and J calls. The sample records over 450,000 distinct CDR3 sequences, roughly 21% being singletons.

The material was peripheral blood mononuclear cells (PBMCs), obtained when the disease was refractory, from a patient treated with antithyroid drugs. The TCR originated in a female donor with Graves disease. The V call is TRBV28, the J call TRBJ2-5, with D unclear. CDR3 region: CASSVAVETQYF. For the CDR3, the DNA is TGTGCCAGCAGTGTGGCGGTGGAGACCCAGTACTTC.